One and the same sample provided the 20 T cell receptor beta chains below, sequenced in a study of T cells after somatic rescue of genetic block (dated by TCRdb to 2020 to 2022). Libraries came from the immunoSEQ multiplex PCR assay. Entries here come from immuneACCESS through TCRdb and include only in-frame sequences with V and J called. Some clones fail to appear in such tables; in the studies checked, an unresolved V gene covers under half of the shortfall, and the cause of the remainder is unknown. The sample table records 110,000 or so clones; around nine tenths of these occur just once. The leading ten clones occupy less than 1.5% of the sample. The sequencing input was peripheral blood mononuclear cells (PBMCs). These receptors came from a woman aged 18-35 years.

The genes are TRBV11-2 and TRBJ2-7, with 7 bases matching TRBD1. The junction had 6 bases not matched to a gene; V was cut back by 5 bases and J by 2 bases. The CDR3 is made up of 14 amino acids. Looked up from germline, CDR1 is SGHAT and CDR2 is FQNNGV. The CDR3 coding sequence is TGTGCCAGCAGCACCCGGGACAGTACCTACGAGCAGTACTTC. As protein: CASSTRDSTYEQYF.

The J gene is TRBJ1-3, the V gene TRBV6-5; D not certain. V lost 0 bases, J lost 0 bases, and 6 bases lay in between. CDR3 length equals 15 residues. From germline, CDR1 is MNHEY and CDR2 SVGAGI. The CDR3 nucleotides read TGTGCCAGCAGTTACTCACATTTCTCTGGAAACACCATATATTTT. Its protein is CASSYSHFSGNTIYF.

The gene calls are TRBV30 and TRBJ1-1, with 7 positions matching TRBD1. Germline trimming cut 3 bases from V and 5 bases from J; bases unmatched to any gene: 12. The V gene's germline CDR1 is GTSNPN and CDR2 SVGIG (reference sequence). This CDR3 spans 15 amino acids. CDR3 sequence (DNA): TGTGCCTGGAGGGTAGTTCCTCAGGGGGTTACTGAAGCTTTCTTT. It specifies CAWRVVPQGVTEAFF.

The rearrangement joins TRBV7-2 to TRBJ1-4, with TRBD1 matching over 9 bases. The junction had 6 bases not matched to a gene; V was cut back by 5 bases and J by 8 bases. Germline CDR1 and CDR2: SGHTA and FQGNSA. This CDR3 is 14 amino acids long. Written as DNA, the CDR3 is TGTGCCAGCAGCCCTGACAGGGGGAGCGAAAAACTGTTTTTT. It codes for CASSPDRGSEKLFF.

The chain couples TRBV25-1 to TRBJ1-3, with a tentative D call TRBD1 (5 bases). There are 18 residues in the CDR3. Germline V lookup: CDR1 MGHDK, CDR2 SYGVNS. Trimming shortened V by 1 base and J by 0 bases, and 16 bases separated the two germline ends. The chain's CDR3 is CASSELGYRFYSGNTIYF. DNA for the CDR3: TGTGCCAGCAGTGAATTGGGGTACAGGTTTTACTCTGGAAACACCATATATTTT.

V usage is TRBV4-2 and J usage is TRBJ2-7; 10 bases fit TRBD1. The ends lost 5 bases at V and 6 bases at J; junction bases unmatched: 10. The CDR3 has 15 amino acids. The germline gives CDR1 LGHNA, CDR2 YNFKEQ. The CDR3 loop reads CASSTRQGATGEQYF. CDR3 nucleotides: TGTGCCAGCAGCACCAGACAGGGGGCTACAGGCGAGCAGTACTTC.

This clone has a single count. The chain has TRBV6-5 and TRBJ2-3; D may be TRBD2 (7 bases). Per the germline V gene, CDR1 is MNHEY and CDR2 is SVGAGI. Trimming pared 4 bases from V and 8 bases from J, leaving 22 bases between. The CDR3 runs 16 residues. The CDR3 is CASSSLRDKGGITQYF. The CDR3 region has the DNA TGTGCCAGCAGTTCTCTGCGGGACAAGGGGGGGATTACGCAGTATTTT.

The gene calls are TRBV5-6 and TRBJ2-5, with D maybe TRBD2 (6 bases). CDR1 and CDR2 from the germline V gene are SGHDT and YYEEEE. V lost 0 bases, J lost 3 bases, and 9 bases lay in between. The CDR3 loop spans 14 amino acids. The CDR3 region has the DNA TGTGCCAGCAGCTTGGTTGGGACTGAAGAGACCCAGTACTTC. It encodes CASSLVGTEETQYF.

The V call is TRBV5-1, the J call TRBJ2-7, with 7 bases aligning to TRBD2. The germline gives CDR1 SGHRS, CDR2 YFSETQ. This CDR3 contains 14 residues. The ends lost 3 bases at V and 3 bases at J; junction bases unmatched: 6. The CDR3 loop reads CASSSSSGVYEQYF. CDR3 sequence (DNA): TGCGCCAGCAGCTCCTCCAGCGGGGTCTACGAGCAGTACTTC.

This clone has a handful of counts. This chain connects TRBV27 to TRBJ2-2; 7 bases map to TRBD1. The CDR3 has 14 residues. V dropped 3 bases and J dropped 4; count of bases not matched to a gene: 2. Germline values: CDR1 MNHEY, CDR2 SMNVEV (reference sequence). CDR3 nucleotide sequence: TGTGCCAGCAGTTTGGGACAGTTCACCGGGGAGCTGTTTTTT. Protein sequence: CASSLGQFTGELFF.

This chain connects TRBV5-1 to TRBJ2-7; D is possibly TRBD2 (5 bases). The CDR3 runs 15 residues. Trimming pared 5 bases from V and 3 bases from J, leaving 18 bases between. CDR1 is SGHRS and CDR2 is YFSETQ in the germline V gene. The CDR3, as DNA: TGCGCCAGCAGACTCACCAGCGGAGCCCTCTACGAGCAGTACTTC. Its protein is CASRLTSGALYEQYF.

The genes are TRBV11-3 and TRBJ1-3; maybe TRBD1 (6 bases). Trimming shortened V by 4 bases and J by 0 bases, and 16 bases separated the two germline ends. Germline V gene lookup returns CDR1 SGHNT and CDR2 YENEEA. The CDR3 runs to 17 residues. DNA of the CDR3: TGTGCCAGCAGCTCCCTTTTTGACAGGACCTCTGGAAACACCATATATTTT. It encodes CASSSLFDRTSGNTIYF.

The chain recombines TRBV6-1 with TRBJ2-7; no clear D. The germline V and J ends were trimmed by 7 bases and 5 bases, with 15 bases remaining between them. The CDR3 runs to 13 residues. Germline CDR1 is MNHNS and CDR2 is SASEGT. Written as DNA, the CDR3 is TGTGCCAGCACCCCTTTAGGAGAGAACGAGCAGTACTTC. Its translation is CASTPLGENEQYF.

The rearrangement uses TRBV18 and TRBJ2-7, with 10 bases lining up with TRBD1. The junction had 5 bases not matched to a gene; V was cut back by 3 bases and J by 3 bases. The CDR3 spans 15 residues. Germline CDR1 reads KGHSH; CDR2 reads LQKENI. The CDR3 coding sequence is TGTGCCAGCTCACCCCCGGACAGGGGGATCTACGAGCAGTACTTC. It specifies CASSPPDRGIYEQYF.

The chain is built from TRBV4-3 and TRBJ2-7; D unclear. Trimming took off 0 bases at V and 2 bases at J, with 11 bases between the two ends. Germline V CDR1 and CDR2: LGHNA, YSLEER. CDR3 length: 15 residues. The CDR3 loop is CASSQDRTRTYEQYF. CDR3 bases: TGCGCCAGCAGCCAAGATAGGACCCGAACCTACGAGCAGTACTTC.

The chain couples TRBV6-5 to TRBJ2-2; D possibly matches TRBD1 or TRBD2 (5 bases each). CDR3 length: 14 amino acids. Germline V gene lookup returns CDR1 MNHEY and CDR2 SVGAGI. Trimming took 7 bases from V and 6 from J, leaving 15 bases between them. The CDR3 spells CASTQGPVAGELFF. In DNA, the CDR3 is TGTGCCAGCACCCAGGGACCCGTCGCCGGGGAGCTGTTTTTT.

The table lists this clone with a few counts. V usage is TRBV14 and J usage is TRBJ1-1; weak D call: TRBD1 (5 bases). Trimming took off 4 bases at V and 1 base at J, with 7 bases between the two ends. The CDR3 has 13 amino acids. Per germline, CDR1 SGHDN and CDR2 FVKESK. The CDR3 bases are TGTGCCAGCAGCCTACAGGAGAACACTGAAGCTTTCTTT. It specifies CASSLQENTEAFF.

This rearrangement joins TRBV14 to TRBJ1-6; no clear D. CDR3 length: 15 amino acids. V was clipped by 2 bases and J by 9 bases, with 14 bases between them. CDR1 and CDR2 (germline): SGHDN, FVKESK. DNA of the CDR3: TGTGCCAGCAGCCAATGGACGGTCGGGAGTTCACCCCTCCACTTT. Translation gives CASSQWTVGSSPLHF.

This chain joins TRBV7-8 and TRBJ2-1; TRBD1 agrees at 8 bases. Germline V gene data show CDR1 as SGHVS and CDR2 as FQNEAQ. The V gene end was trimmed by 3 bases and the J gene end by 0 bases; junction bases not matched to a gene: 4. CDR3 length: 16 amino acids. The CDR3 is CASSFRTGSSYNEQFF. CDR3 DNA sequence: TGTGCCAGCAGCTTCCGGACAGGGAGCTCCTACAATGAGCAGTTCTTC.

V and J are TRBV4-1 and TRBJ1-3; 12 bases align to TRBD1. CDR1 is MGHRA and CDR2 is YSYEKL in the germline V gene. Losses at the gene ends were 4 bases for V and 0 bases for J; bases not matched to a gene: 4. This CDR3 is 17 amino acids long. The CDR3 region has the DNA TGCGCCAGCAGCCCTCAGGGACAGGGGGCCTCTGGAAACACCATATATTTT. Its translation: CASSPQGQGASGNTIYF.